This note documents a single T cell receptor (beta chain) sequence. PCR primers comprised 60 Vbeta and 13 Jbeta primers. Sequenced by immunoSEQ multiplex PCR; TCRdb stores in-frame clones only, minus some. The table includes more than 95,000 clones, 8% to 11% detected once. This entry comes from a study of cytomegalovirus exposure and HLA in healthy donors. This clonotype originated in a woman aged 18-29 years in good health and CMV-seropositive. Sequenced sample: PBMCs.

CDR3 coding DNA: TGTGCCAGCAGGACCCCCGGGGGGGAGCAGTACTTC. Amino acids: CASRTPGGEQYF. The chain joins TRBV6-1 to TRBJ2-7; 7 nucleotides align to TRBD2. This CDR3 spans 12 amino acids. Germline V lookup: CDR1 MNHNS, CDR2 SASEGT. Germline trimming cut 6 bases from V and 7 bases from J; bases unmatched to any gene: 6.